This TCR beta chain emerged from a study of T cells in Graves' hyperthyroidism and ophthalmopathy. Study outcomes and limitations: Ophthalmopathy was model-predicted a median about 6.7 months pre-onset. Most thyroid clonotypes expanded above 0.001 were also detected in blood.

Patients having uncontrolled infection, another autoimmune disease, pregnancy or lactation were not included. Comments on this clonotype: Its antigen is not identified.

Amplified TCR beta CDR3 regions came from RNA transcripts. First-round RT-PCR targeting the TCR CDR3 was performed with the HTBI primer set. MiXCR, applied by TCRdb to the multiplex PCR reads, yields one record per CDR3 protein. This table has 550,000 to 700,000 distinct CDR3 sequences, about 45% appearing once. The receptor's source is an adult woman with Graves' disease, either hyperthyroidism or ophthalmopathy (not recorded which). The specimen was peripheral blood or thyroid tissue (not recorded which).

CDR3: CSAREPGAGGDQPQHF. CDR3 nucleotides: TGCAGTGCTAGAGAACCGGGGGCTGGTGGGGATCAGCCCCAGCATTTT. The chain is built from TRBV20-1 and TRBJ1-5, with D tentatively TRBD1 (6 bases). Trimming shortened V by 0 bases and J by 5 bases, and 17 bases separated the two germline ends. This CDR3 has 16 residues. CDR1 and CDR2 from the germline V gene are DFQATT and SNEGSKA (reference sequence).